Listed here is a single T cell receptor (beta chain). Then a second PCR, running roughly 7 to 11 cycles, was carried out with a sample-barcoded 5' primer and a J-beta primer mix. MiXCR, run by TCRdb on the 5' RACE reads, gives a single entry per CDR3 protein. The sample records about 1,400,000 distinct CDR3 sequences, approximately 59% being singletons. This sample is part of a study of blood T cells in healthy people across ages. The CDR3 has 15 residues. The V end lost 2 bases, the J end lost 0 bases, and 12 bases lay between the germline ends. Germline lookup yields CDR1 SGHRS and CDR2 YFSETQ. Sequencing was done on a sample of blood. This receptor was taken from a man younger than 30 in good health. The V call is TRBV5-1, the J call TRBJ2-7; a weak D match, TRBD1 (6 bases). Written as DNA, the CDR3 is TGCGCCAGCAGCTTAAACAGGGACCTCTCCTACGAGCAGTACTTC. Its protein product is CASSLNRDLSYEQYF.